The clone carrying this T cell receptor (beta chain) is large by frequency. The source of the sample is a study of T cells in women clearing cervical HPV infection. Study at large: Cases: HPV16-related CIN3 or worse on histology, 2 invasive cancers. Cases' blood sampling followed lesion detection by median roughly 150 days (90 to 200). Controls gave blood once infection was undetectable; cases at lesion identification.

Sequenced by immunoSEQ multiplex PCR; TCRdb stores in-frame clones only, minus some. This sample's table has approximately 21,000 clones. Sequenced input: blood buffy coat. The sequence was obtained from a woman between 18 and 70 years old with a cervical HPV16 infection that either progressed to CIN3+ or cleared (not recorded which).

The sequenced CDR3 bases are TGCGCCAGCAGCGCGCATCTTTCCGGGCAGGGGGTTGATGGC. Translated: CASSAHLSGQGVDG. The full CDR3 protein reads CASSAHLSGQGVDGYTF. The rearrangement links TRBV5-1 to TRBJ1-2, with TRBD1 matching 7 bases. The CDR3 end is not reached by the read, which stops 3 residues before it; the germline J gene fills it in. CDR3 size: 17 residues. The germline CDR1 and CDR2 sequences are SGHRS and YFSETQ. V was clipped by 4 bases and J by 6 bases; unmatched bases: 18. Variable domain in full (rest from reference TRBV5-1 and TRBJ1-2): KAGVTQTPRYLIKTRGQQVTLSCSPISGHRSVSWYQQTPGQGLQFLFEYFSETQRNKGNFPGRFSGRQFSNSRSEMNVSTLELGDSALYLCASSAHLSGQGVDGYTFGSGTRLTVV.